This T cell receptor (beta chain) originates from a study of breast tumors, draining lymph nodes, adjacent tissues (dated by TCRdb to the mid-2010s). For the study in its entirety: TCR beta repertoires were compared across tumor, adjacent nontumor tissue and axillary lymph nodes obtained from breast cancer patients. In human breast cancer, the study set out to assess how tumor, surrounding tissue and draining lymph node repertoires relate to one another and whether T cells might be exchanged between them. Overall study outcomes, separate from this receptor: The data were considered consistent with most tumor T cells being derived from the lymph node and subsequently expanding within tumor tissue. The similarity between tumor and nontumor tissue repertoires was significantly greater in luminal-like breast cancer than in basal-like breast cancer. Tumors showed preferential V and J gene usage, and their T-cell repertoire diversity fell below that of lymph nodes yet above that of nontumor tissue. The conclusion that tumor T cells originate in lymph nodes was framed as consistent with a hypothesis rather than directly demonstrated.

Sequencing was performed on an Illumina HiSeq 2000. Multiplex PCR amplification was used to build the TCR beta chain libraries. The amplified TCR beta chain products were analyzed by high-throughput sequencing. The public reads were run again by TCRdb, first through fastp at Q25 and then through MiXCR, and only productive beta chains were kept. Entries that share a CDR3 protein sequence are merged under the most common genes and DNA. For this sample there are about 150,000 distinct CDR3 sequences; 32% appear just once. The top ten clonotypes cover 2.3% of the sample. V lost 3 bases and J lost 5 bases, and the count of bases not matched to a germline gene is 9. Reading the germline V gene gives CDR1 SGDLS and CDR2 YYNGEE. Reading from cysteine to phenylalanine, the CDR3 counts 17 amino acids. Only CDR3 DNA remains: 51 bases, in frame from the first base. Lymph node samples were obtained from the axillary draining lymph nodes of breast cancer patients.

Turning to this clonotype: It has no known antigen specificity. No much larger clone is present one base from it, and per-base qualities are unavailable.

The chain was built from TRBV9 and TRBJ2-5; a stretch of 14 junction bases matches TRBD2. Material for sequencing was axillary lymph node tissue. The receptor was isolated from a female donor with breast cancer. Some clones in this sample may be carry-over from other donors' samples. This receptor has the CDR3 CASSAVGLAGAEETQYF. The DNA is TGTGCCAGCAGCGCTGTGGGACTAGCGGGGGCCGAGGAGACCCAGTACTTC.